This T cell receptor beta chain was profiled in a study of T cell responses to AZD1222 COVID-19 vaccine. Notes on the study in general: A mostly white British donor set with more females was recruited, and clonal diversity was possibly underestimated.

Sequencing was performed with immunoSEQ multiplex PCR; in TCRdb, only in-frame clones are kept and a portion is missing. Of around 120,000 clones detected, just over 85% appear once; the ten largest clones hold 17%. Second-dose intervals of approximately 4 or approximately 12 weeks were pooled. Germline CDR1 and CDR2: SNHLY and FYNNEI. The ends lost 6 bases at V and 7 bases at J; junction bases unmatched: 7. This CDR3 has 14 residues. Concerning this clone itself: What it binds is not known.

The clonotype originates from an adult who received the AZD1222 COVID-19 vaccine. The chain employs TRBV2 and TRBJ1-2; 11 bases map to TRBD1. Sequencing used peripheral blood, obtained 28 days after the second AZD1222 dose. The CDR3 loop reads CASRSDRGQSGYTF. In DNA, the CDR3 is TGTGCCAGCAGATCGGACAGGGGGCAGAGTGGCTACACCTTC.